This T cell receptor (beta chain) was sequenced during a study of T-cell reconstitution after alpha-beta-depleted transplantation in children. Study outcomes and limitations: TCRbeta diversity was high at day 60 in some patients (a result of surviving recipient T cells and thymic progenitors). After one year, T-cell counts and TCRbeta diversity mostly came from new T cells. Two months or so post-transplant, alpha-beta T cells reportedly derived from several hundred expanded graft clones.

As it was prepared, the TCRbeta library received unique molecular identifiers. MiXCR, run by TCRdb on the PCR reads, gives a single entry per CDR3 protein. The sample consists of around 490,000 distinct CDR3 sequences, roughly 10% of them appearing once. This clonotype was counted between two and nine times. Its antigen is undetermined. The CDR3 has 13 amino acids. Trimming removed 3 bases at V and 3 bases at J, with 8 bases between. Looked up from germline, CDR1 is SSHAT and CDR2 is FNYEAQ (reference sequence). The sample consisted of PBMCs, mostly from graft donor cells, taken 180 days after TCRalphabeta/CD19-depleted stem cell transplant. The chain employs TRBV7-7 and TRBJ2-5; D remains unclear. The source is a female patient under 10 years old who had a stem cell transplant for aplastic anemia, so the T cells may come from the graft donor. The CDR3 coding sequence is TGTGCCAGCAGCTTTGGGGTGGAAGAGACCCAGTACTTC. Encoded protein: CASSFGVEETQYF.